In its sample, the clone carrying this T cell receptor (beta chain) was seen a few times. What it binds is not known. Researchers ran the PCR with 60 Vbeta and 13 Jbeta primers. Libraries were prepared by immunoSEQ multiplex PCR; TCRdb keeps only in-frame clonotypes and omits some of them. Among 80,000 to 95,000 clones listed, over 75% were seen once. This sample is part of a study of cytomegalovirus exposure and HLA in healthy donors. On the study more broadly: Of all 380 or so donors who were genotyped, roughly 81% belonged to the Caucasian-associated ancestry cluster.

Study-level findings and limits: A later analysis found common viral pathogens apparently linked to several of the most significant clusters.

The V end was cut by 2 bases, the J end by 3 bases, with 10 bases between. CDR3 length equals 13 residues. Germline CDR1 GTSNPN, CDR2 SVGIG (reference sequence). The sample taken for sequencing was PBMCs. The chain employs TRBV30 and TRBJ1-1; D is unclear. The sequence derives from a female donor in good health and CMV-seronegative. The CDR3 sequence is CAWSPYGDTEAFF. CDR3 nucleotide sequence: TGTGCCTGGAGTCCGTACGGGGACACTGAAGCTTTCTTT.